The clone carrying this T cell receptor beta chain has more than one count but fewer than ten. Its antigen is undetermined. The sample is drawn from a study of T-cell memory formation after mild COVID-19. General study findings and limits: Mostly located in CM and EM were contracting CD4+ clones, with contracting CD8+ clones located in EMRA.

5'RACE primed at constant segments yielded TCR alpha and TCR beta cDNA libraries bearing sample barcodes and UMIs. TCRdb redid the calling of the 5' RACE reads with MiXCR, one entry per CDR3 protein. Of 300,000 to 400,000 distinct CDR3 sequences listed, over 10% were seen once; the top ten hold about 22%. Sequencing was done on a sample of PBMCs or a T cell subset sorted from them (not recorded which). This TCR was recovered from a man aged 18-30 years who had mild COVID-19 (a few samples of this study predate the infection). Cell type and time point are not known.

CDR3 nucleotides: TGCGCCAGCAGCCAAGATATTTTCAGGGCTGGGCAGCCCCAGCATTTT. Its protein is CASSQDIFRAGQPQHF. The rearrangement uses TRBV4-1 and TRBJ1-5; weak D call: TRBD1 (5 bases). The CDR3 is 16 residues long. The germline V gene has CDR1 MGHRA and CDR2 YSYEKL. V lost 0 bases to trimming and J lost 7 bases, with 16 bases between them.